A single sample gave rise to the 11 T cell receptor beta chains below, sequenced in a study of blood T cell repertoires in COVID-19. The protocol was immunoSEQ multiplex PCR, while the TCRdb copy is restricted to in-frame clones and leaves out a portion. The sample holds under 250,000 clones, more than 70% seen once. Material for sequencing was peripheral blood. The receptors come from a man aged 35-49 years with active or convalescent COVID-19.

The chain combines TRBV5-5 with TRBJ2-3; TRBD2 matches at 8 bases. The CDR3 runs to 14 residues. J lost 6 bases, V lost 0 bases, and 3 bases had no gene match. In germline, CDR1 is SGHKS, CDR2 YYEKEE (reference sequence). CDR3 sequence (DNA): TGTGCCAGCAGCTTGGTCCGGGAGGGCGATACGCAGTATTTT. Its protein product is CASSLVREGDTQYF.

The CDR3 sequence: CASSLGRTSSTGELFF. The CDR3 nucleotides are TGTGCCAGCAGCTTAGGCAGGACTAGCAGCACCGGGGAGCTGTTTTTT. The genes are TRBV11-3 and TRBJ2-2; 8 bases line up with TRBD2. CDR3 length: 16 residues. V was clipped by 1 base and J by 4 bases; unmatched bases: 5. Germline V lookup: CDR1 SGHNT, CDR2 YENEEA.

The chain employs TRBV19 and TRBJ2-1; tentatively, D is TRBD2 (6 bases). Germline V gene lookup returns CDR1 LNHDA and CDR2 SQIVND (reference sequence). The CDR3 is 13 amino acids. Trimming took off 8 bases at V and 5 bases at J, with 13 bases between the two ends. CDR3 sequence reads: CASGLARDNEQFF. The CDR3 DNA sequence: TGTGCCAGTGGGCTAGCGAGGGACAATGAGCAGTTCTTC.

This clone has just a few counts. The rearrangement uses TRBV11-1 and TRBJ2-1, with TRBD2 matching 10 bases. With V trimmed by 0 bases and J by 6 bases, 5 bases remained unmatched. The CDR3 has 16 amino acids. The V gene's germline CDR1 is SGHAT and CDR2 FQDESV (reference sequence). CDR3 protein: CASSLAPLAGVNEQFF. In DNA, the CDR3 is TGTGCCAGCAGCTTAGCTCCCCTAGCGGGAGTCAATGAGCAGTTCTTC.

The chain is built from TRBV18 and TRBJ2-7; no clear D gene. The length of the CDR3 is 13 residues. V was clipped by 3 bases and J by 3 bases, with 9 bases between them. Per the germline V gene, CDR1 is KGHSH and CDR2 is LQKENI. CDR3 DNA sequence: TGTGCCAGCTCACCTTACGACTTCTACGAGCAGTACTTC. Translated, it gives CASSPYDFYEQYF.

This sequence joins TRBV6-1 and TRBJ2-3; tentatively, D is TRBD1 (6 bases). The CDR3 has 15 amino acids. CDR1 and CDR2 (germline): MNHNS, SASEGT. V dropped 3 bases and J dropped 0 bases, with 10 bases sitting between them. The CDR3: CASSDTTGSTDTQYF. CDR3 in DNA: TGTGCCAGCAGTGATACTACAGGGAGCACAGATACGCAGTATTTT.

This clone has more than one count but fewer than ten. The chain joins TRBV21-1 to TRBJ1-1. TRBV21-1 is labeled a pseudogene. This CDR3 has 12 residues. CDR3 in DNA: TGTGCCAGCAGCAAAGTGGGGGGTGAAGCTTTCTTT. Residues: CASSKVGGEAFF.

The chain is built from TRBV9 and TRBJ1-1, with D unresolved. CDR3 size: 13 residues. V lost 4 bases to trimming and J lost 1 base, with 8 bases between them. Germline V CDR1 and CDR2: SGDLS, YYNGEE. The CDR3 nucleotides read TGTGCCAGCAGCCCTATATGGAACACTGAAGCTTTCTTT. Residues: CASSPIWNTEAFF.

This clone was counted once. The gene calls are TRBV2 and TRBJ2-5, with TRBD2 identical over 9 bases. The CDR3 has 16 residues. Trimming at V came to 1 base and at J to 1 base, leaving 4 bases not matched to a gene. Germline CDR1 is SNHLY and CDR2 is FYNNEI. The CDR3 reads CASSEVLAGIQETQYF. Written as DNA, the CDR3 is TGTGCCAGCAGTGAAGTCCTAGCGGGAATCCAAGAGACCCAGTACTTC.

This chain links TRBV10-3 with TRBJ2-5; 9 bases fit TRBD1. The CDR3 is 17 residues long. Trimming cost V 11 bases and J 0 bases; bases outside gene matches: 16. Germline V gene lookup returns CDR1 ENHRY and CDR2 SYGVKD. DNA of the CDR3: TGTGCCGCCCGAGGGGGGACAGGGAGAGGGGACCAAGAGACCCAGTACTTC. Amino acids: CAARGGTGRGDQETQYF.

The chain employs TRBV25-1 and TRBJ1-2; maybe TRBD1 (6 bases). The V end lost 2 bases, the J end lost 2 bases, and 6 bases lay between the germline ends. The germline V gene encodes CDR1 MGHDK and CDR2 SYGVNS. This CDR3 is 13 amino acids long. In DNA form, the CDR3 reads TGTGCCAGCAGTGAAGGGACAAACTATGGCTACACCTTC. It codes for CASSEGTNYGYTF.